The entry that follows covers one TCR beta chain sequence. The antigen is undetermined. TCRdb passed the 5' RACE reads through MiXCR, listing each CDR3 protein once. The data show approximately 450,000 distinct CDR3 sequences, roughly 18% seen once. These data are taken from a study of T-cell memory formation after mild COVID-19. Looking at the study overall: TCR clusters showed largely donor specificity.

The CDR3 consists of 14 residues. The germline CDR1 and CDR2 sequences are SGHAT and FQNNGV. Losses at the gene ends were 4 bases for V and 4 bases for J; bases not matched to a gene: 1. Study-wide points: Those CD4+ clones that contracted were mainly in CM and EM (CD8+ ones in EMRA). There were some responding clones in pre-infection memory, which suggested that cross-reactive memory had joined. Nothing showed for sure that second-wave clones peaking on day 37 were SARS-CoV-2 specific.

The TCR comes from an adult woman who had mild COVID-19 (a few samples of this study predate the infection). Cell type and time point are not known. Sequencing was performed on PBMCs or a T cell subset sorted from them (not recorded which). This chain connects TRBV11-2 to TRBJ2-7; 13 positions match TRBD2. This CDR3 reads CASSSTSGRYEQYF. The CDR3 DNA is TGTGCCAGCAGCTCGACTAGCGGGAGGTACGAGCAGTACTTC. The entire variable domain, with the rest obtained from reference TRBV11-2 and TRBJ2-7, is as follows: EAGVAQSPRYKIIEKRQSVAFWCNPISGHATLYWYQQILGQGPKLLIQFQNNGVVDDSQLPKDRFSAERLKGVDSTLKIQPAKLEDSAVYLCASSSTSGRYEQYFGPGTRLTVT.